This TCR beta chain was recorded in a study of technical replicates of blood from several donors. Here immunoSEQ multiplex PCR was the method, and the copy in TCRdb shows in-frame clones only, minus some. The sample holds approximately 97,000 clones; approximately 95% are singletons and the top ten take 0.3% to 0.35%. Germline CDR1 and CDR2: MDHEN and SYDVKM. V shed 6 bases, J shed 1 base, and the junction held 6 bases outside the gene matches. The CDR3 is made up of 15 amino acids. The clonotype was recovered from a human donor in good health. Sequencing used T cells isolated from PBMCs. V is TRBV28 and J is TRBJ2-4; 7 bases line up with TRBD1. Here the CDR3 DNA reads TGTGCCAGCAGGGATAGACAGGGCGCCAAAAACATTCAGTACTTC. This sequence encodes CASRDRQGAKNIQYF.